Listed here are 8 T cell receptor beta chains from one sample, sequenced in a study of regulatory T cells in long-lasting Graves disease (dated by TCRdb to the early 2020s). The time point label corresponds to: newly diagnosed GD, antithyroid drugs for less than 3 months. For both TCR sequencing and RNA sequencing, RNA was extracted from PBMCs using TRIzol. Library preparation was by multiplex PCR. These reads were obtained on an Illumina HiSeq 4000. To build TCR beta libraries, CDR3 regions were amplified by Arm-PCR using iRepertoire HTBI primers. TCRdb reran the public reads through fastp at Q25 and MiXCR, keeping productive beta chains. Rows are unified per CDR3 protein, each entry keeping the most common DNA and genes. Within this sample are about 540,000 distinct CDR3 sequences, with 13% of them counted one time only. The ten largest clones add up to 8.5% to 10% of the sample. These data also formed part of another study, on T cells in Graves' hyperthyroidism and ophthalmopathy.

Sequenced material: peripheral blood mononuclear cells (PBMCs), taken at new diagnosis, from a patient treated with antithyroid drugs. The receptors originated from a man aged 25 to 40 with Graves disease. Donor details come from another sample of the same person, matched by shared clones.

This clonotype has a count of ten or more. The chain has TRBV2 and TRBJ2-1; TRBD2 matches 14 bases. In germline, CDR1 is SNHLY, CDR2 FYNNEI. The trim removed 6 bases at V and 0 bases at J, leaving 7 bases unmatched. The CDR3 spans 18 residues. CDR3 coding DNA: TGTGCCAGCAGGGGGACTAGCGGGAGATCCCCCTCCTACAATGAGCAGTTCTTC. This sequence encodes CASRGTSGRSPSYNEQFF.

The table lists this clonotype with many counts. The gene calls are TRBV5-1 and TRBJ1-2; possible D gene TRBD1, 6 bases. Germline V gene sequence: CDR1 SGHRS, CDR2 YFSETQ. Trimming shortened V by 4 bases and J by 6 bases, and 22 bases separated the two germline ends. This CDR3 is built from 16 residues. The CDR3, as DNA: TGCGCCAGCAGCAAAACCGGGACAACTGTCTTCCATGGCTACACCTTC. Its translation is CASSKTGTTVFHGYTF.

This clonotype was seen repeatedly, ten times or more. The CDR3 is CSAQRGIRYEQYF. In DNA form, the CDR3 reads TGCAGTGCTCAAAGGGGAATTCGGTACGAGCAGTACTTC. The chain employs TRBV20-1 and TRBJ2-7; possibly TRBD1 for D (5 bases). V gave up 5 bases and J gave up 4 bases, with 15 bases separating them. The CDR3 sequence is 13 residues long. Germline lookup yields CDR1 DFQATT and CDR2 SNEGSKA (reference sequence).

About this clonotype itself: This sequence may be a read error, since a much larger clone differs from it by one base. The chain has TRBV12-3 or TRBV12-4 and TRBJ2-5; TRBD2 agrees at 8 bases. The CDR3 extends over 13 amino acids. The DNA for the CDR3 is TGTGCCAGCAGTCGACCCGGGACTAGGAGGGAGTTCTTC. It is translated as CASSRPGTRREFF.

This clonotype showed up just a few times. The chain is built from TRBV5-1 and TRBJ2-2, with TRBD2 matching 10 bases. The junction had 5 bases not matched to a gene; V was cut back by 2 bases and J by 4 bases. Germline CDR1 is SGHRS and CDR2 is YFSETQ. This CDR3 contains 16 residues. The CDR3 region is CASSFSGGKSTGELFF. The CDR3 DNA reads as TGCGCCAGCAGCTTTAGCGGGGGGAAAAGCACCGGGGAGCTGTTTTTT.

This clonotype was found a few times. The V gene is TRBV6-1, the J gene TRBJ1-5; TRBD1 aligns across 7 bases. The germline V gene encodes CDR1 MNHNS and CDR2 SASEGT. The CDR3 extends over 14 amino acids. The ends lost 6 bases at V and 10 bases at J; junction bases unmatched: 12. The CDR3 sequence is CASSHGQASRPQHF. In DNA form, the CDR3 reads TGTGCCAGCAGCCACGGACAGGCGTCAAGACCCCAGCATTTT.

This chain joins TRBV28 and TRBJ2-7; 11 bases agree with TRBD1. Germline assignment: CDR1 MDHEN and CDR2 SYDVKM. This CDR3 contains 15 residues. Unmatched junction bases numbered 8, after V lost 3 bases and J lost 7 bases. As DNA, the CDR3 is TGTGCCAGCAGTTTCTCCGGACAGGGGGCAGCAGAGCAGTACTTC. Amino acids: CASSFSGQGAAEQYF.

On this clonotype itself: It may be a read error: a sequence one base away is much more abundant. The chain combines TRBV7-8 with TRBJ2-4, with 11 bases fitting TRBD2. Germline V lookup: CDR1 SGHVS, CDR2 FQNEAQ. The CDR3 covers 14 residues. V gave up 3 bases and J gave up 13 bases; unmatched junction bases: 8. This chain's CDR3 is CASSFVLAGGEQYF. CDR3 DNA sequence: TGTGCCAGCAGCTTTGTGCTAGCGGGAGGAGAGCAGTACTTC.